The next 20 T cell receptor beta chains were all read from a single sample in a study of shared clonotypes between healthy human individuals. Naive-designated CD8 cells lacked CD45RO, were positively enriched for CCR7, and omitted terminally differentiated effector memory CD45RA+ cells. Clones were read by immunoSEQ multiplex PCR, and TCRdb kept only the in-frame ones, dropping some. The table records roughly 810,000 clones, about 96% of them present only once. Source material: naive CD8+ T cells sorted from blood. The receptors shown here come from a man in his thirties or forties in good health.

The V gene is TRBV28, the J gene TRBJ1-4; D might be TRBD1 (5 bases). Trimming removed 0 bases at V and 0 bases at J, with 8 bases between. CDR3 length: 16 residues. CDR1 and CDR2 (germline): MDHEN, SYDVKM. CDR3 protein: CASSLWDITTNEKLFF. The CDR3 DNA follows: TGTGCCAGCAGTTTATGGGACATCACAACTAATGAAAAACTGTTTTTT. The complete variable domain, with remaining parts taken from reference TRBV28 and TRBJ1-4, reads DVKVTQSSRYLVKRTGEKVFLECVQDMDHENMFWYRQDPGLGLRLIYFSYDVKMKEKGDIPEGYSVSREKKERFSLILESASTNQTSMYLCASSLWDITTNEKLFFGSGTQLSVL.

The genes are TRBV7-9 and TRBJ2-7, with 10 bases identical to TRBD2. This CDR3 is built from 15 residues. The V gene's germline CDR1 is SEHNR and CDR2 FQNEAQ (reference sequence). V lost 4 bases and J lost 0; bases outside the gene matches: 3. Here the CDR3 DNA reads TGTGCCAGCAGCTCGAGCGGGAGGGGCTCCTACGAGCAGTACTTC. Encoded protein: CASSSSGRGSYEQYF.

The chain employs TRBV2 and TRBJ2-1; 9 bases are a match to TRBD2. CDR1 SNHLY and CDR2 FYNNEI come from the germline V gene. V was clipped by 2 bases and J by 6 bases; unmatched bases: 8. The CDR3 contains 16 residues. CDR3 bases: TGTGCCAGCAGTGAATTAAGCGGGAGGTATATCAATGAGCAGTTCTTC. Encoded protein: CASSELSGRYINEQFF.

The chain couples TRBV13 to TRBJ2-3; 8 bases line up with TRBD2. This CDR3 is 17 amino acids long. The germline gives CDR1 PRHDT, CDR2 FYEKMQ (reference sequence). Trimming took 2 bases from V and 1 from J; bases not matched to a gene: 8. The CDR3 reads CASSLIGGETGTDTQYF. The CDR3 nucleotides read TGTGCCAGCAGCTTAATCGGGGGGGAGACCGGCACAGATACGCAGTATTTT. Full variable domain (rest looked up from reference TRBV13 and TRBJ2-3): AAGVIQSPRHLIKEKRETATLKCYPIPRHDTVYWYQQGPGQDPQFLISFYEKMQSDKGSIPDRFSAQQFSDYHSELNMSSLELGDSALYFCASSLIGGETGTDTQYFGPGTRLTVL.

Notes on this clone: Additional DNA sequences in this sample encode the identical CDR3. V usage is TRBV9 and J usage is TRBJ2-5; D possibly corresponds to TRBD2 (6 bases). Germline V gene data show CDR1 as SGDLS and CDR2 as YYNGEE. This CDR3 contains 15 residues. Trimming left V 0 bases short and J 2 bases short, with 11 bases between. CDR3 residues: CASSVGLAVQETQYF. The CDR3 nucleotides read TGTGCCAGCAGCGTAGGGTTAGCGGTACAAGAGACCCAGTACTTC.

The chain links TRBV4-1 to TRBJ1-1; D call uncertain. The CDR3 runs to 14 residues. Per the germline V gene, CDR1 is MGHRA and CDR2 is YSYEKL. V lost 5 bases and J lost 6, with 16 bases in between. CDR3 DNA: TGCGCCAGCAGCAGTGGAGGGTCCAAGGCTGAAGCTTTCTTT. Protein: CASSSGGSKAEAFF.

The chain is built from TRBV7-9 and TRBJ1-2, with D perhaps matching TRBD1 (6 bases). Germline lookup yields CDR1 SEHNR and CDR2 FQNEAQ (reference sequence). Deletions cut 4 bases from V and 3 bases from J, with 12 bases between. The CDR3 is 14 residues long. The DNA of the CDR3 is TGTGCCAGCAGCTCCCGGGACATCCACTATGGCTACACCTTC. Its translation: CASSSRDIHYGYTF.

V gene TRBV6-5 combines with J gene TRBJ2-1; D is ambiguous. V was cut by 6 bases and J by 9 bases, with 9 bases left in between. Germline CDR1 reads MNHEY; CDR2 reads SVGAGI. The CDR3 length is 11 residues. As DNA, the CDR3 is TGTGCCAGCAGCCGACCTCCTGAGCAGTTCTTC. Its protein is CASSRPPEQFF.

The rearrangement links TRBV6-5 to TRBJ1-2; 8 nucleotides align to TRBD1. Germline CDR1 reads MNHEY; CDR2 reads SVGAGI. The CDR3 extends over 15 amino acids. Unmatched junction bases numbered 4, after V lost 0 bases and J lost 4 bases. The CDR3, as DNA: TGTGCCAGCAGTTACTCAACAGGGGGAACCTATGGCTACACCTTC. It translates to CASSYSTGGTYGYTF.

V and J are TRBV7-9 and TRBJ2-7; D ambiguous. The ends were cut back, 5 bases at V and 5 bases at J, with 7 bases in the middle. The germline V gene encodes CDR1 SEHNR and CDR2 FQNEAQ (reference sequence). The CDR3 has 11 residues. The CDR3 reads CASSRKDEQYF. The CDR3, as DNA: TGTGCCAGCAGCCGAAAGGACGAGCAGTACTTC.

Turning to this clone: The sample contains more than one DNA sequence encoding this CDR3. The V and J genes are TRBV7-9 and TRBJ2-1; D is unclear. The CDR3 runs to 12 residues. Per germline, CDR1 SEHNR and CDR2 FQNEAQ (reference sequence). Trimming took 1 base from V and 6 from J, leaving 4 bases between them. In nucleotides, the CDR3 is TGTGCCAGCAGCTTAGGGAGCAATGAGCAGTTCTTC. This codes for CASSLGSNEQFF.

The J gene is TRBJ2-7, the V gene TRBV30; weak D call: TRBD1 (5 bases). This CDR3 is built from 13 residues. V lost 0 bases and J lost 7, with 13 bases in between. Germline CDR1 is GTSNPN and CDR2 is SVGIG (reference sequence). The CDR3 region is CAWSVTGPGEQYF. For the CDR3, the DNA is TGTGCCTGGAGTGTAACAGGCCCTGGTGAGCAGTACTTC.

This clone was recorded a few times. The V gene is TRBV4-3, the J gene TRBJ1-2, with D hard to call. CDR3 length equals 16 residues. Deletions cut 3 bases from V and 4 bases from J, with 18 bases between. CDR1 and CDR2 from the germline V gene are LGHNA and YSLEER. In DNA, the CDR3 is TGCGCCAGCAGCCACCCCGGGTACCCCTGGGGCTATGGCTACACCTTC. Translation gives CASSHPGYPWGYGYTF.

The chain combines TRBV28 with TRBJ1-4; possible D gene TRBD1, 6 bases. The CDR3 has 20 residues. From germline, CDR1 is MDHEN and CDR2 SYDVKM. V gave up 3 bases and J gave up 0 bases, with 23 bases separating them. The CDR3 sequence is CASSFLPGGRGAATNEKLFF. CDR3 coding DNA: TGTGCCAGCAGTTTCTTACCTGGAGGAAGGGGGGCTGCAACTAATGAAAAACTGTTTTTT.

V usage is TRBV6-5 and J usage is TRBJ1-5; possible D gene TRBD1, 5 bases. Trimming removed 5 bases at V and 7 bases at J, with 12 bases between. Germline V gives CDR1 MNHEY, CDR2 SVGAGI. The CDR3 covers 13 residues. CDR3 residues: CASSGLGGQPQHF. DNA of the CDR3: TGTGCCAGCAGTGGGCTTGGGGGGCAGCCCCAGCATTTT.

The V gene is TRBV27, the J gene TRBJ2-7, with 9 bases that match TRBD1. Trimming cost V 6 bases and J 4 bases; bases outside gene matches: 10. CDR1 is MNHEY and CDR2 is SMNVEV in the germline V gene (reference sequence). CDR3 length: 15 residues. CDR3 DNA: TGTGCCAGCAGCCTAAGGGGACAGGGAATGTACGAGCAGTACTTC. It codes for CASSLRGQGMYEQYF.

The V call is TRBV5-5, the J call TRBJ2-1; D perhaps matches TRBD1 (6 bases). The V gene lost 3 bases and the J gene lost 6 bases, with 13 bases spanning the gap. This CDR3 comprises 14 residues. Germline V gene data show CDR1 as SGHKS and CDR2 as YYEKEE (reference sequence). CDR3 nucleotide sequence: TGTGCCAGCAGCTCCGGGACATTAAGCAATGAGCAGTTCTTC. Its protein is CASSSGTLSNEQFF.

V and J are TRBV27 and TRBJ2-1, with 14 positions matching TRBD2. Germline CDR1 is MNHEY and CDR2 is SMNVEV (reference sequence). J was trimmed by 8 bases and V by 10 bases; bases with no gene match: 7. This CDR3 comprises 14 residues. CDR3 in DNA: TGTGCCACCACGACTAGCGGGAGGGTGGATGAGCAGTTCTTC. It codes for CATTTSGRVDEQFF.

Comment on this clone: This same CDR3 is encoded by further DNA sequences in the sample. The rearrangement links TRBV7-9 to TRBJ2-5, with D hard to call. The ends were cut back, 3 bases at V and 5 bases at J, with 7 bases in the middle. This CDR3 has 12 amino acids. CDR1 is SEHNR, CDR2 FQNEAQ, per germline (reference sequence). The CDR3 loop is CASSFFQETQYF. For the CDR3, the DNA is TGTGCCAGCAGCTTCTTCCAGGAGACCCAGTACTTC. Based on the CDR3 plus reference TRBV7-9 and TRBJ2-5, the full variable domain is DTGVSQNPRHKITKRGQNVTFRCDPISEHNRLYWYRQTLGQGPEFLTYFQNEAQLEKSRLLSDRFSAERPKGSFSTLEIQRTEQGDSAMYLCASSFFQETQYFGPGTRLLVL.

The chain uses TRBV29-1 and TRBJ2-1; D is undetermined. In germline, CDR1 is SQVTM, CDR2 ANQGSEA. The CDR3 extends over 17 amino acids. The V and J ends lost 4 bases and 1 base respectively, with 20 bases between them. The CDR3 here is CSVVGRIDKNSYNEQFF. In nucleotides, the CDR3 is TGCAGCGTTGTGGGCAGGATAGATAAGAATTCCTACAATGAGCAGTTCTTC.